This passage covers 5 T cell receptor beta chains from one sample sequenced in a study of T cells after yellow fever vaccination. TCRdb analysed the 5' RACE reads with MiXCR anew, one entry per CDR3 protein. This sample yields 250,000 or so distinct CDR3 sequences, of which about 3.7% are seen a single time; about a fifth belongs to the top ten. This sample comprised PBMCs, obtained 15 days after the yellow fever booster vaccination. The receptors were sampled from a man aged 18-30 years who received the YFV17D yellow fever vaccine.

The table lists this clonotype with many counts. V gene TRBV2 combines with J gene TRBJ1-1; D remains unclear. Germline loops: CDR1 SNHLY, CDR2 FYNNEI. The V end lost 10 bases, the J end lost 4 bases, and 13 bases lay between the germline ends. The CDR3 runs to 12 residues. The CDR3: CAIWRISTEAFF. The CDR3 bases are TGTGCCATTTGGAGGATAAGCACTGAAGCTTTCTTT.

This clonotype was seen at least ten times. This chain uses TRBV27 with TRBJ1-2; D is undetermined. Trimming took off 6 bases at V and 7 bases at J, with 15 bases between the two ends. The CDR3 has 13 amino acids. The germline CDR1 and CDR2 sequences are MNHEY and SMNVEV (reference sequence). The CDR3 here is CASSLKRFGGYTF. The CDR3 nucleotides are TGTGCCAGCAGCTTGAAACGGTTCGGTGGCTACACCTTC.

This clonotype was counted many times. The chain joins TRBV5-1 to TRBJ2-1; 14 nucleotides match TRBD2. Trimming took 0 bases from V and 6 from J; bases not matched to a gene: 2. This CDR3 is 16 amino acids long. Germline values: CDR1 SGHRS, CDR2 YFSETQ. CDR3 protein: CASSLEGTSGGNEQFF. CDR3 nucleotides: TGCGCCAGCAGCTTGGAAGGGACTAGCGGGGGCAATGAGCAGTTCTTC.

The chain is built from TRBV18 and TRBJ1-3, with no clear D. The CDR3 runs 14 residues. Between the trimmed V and J ends, which lost 0 bases and 0 bases, there was a span of 3 bases. Per the germline V gene, CDR1 is KGHSH and CDR2 is LQKENI. The CDR3 region is CASSPPPSGNTIYF. The DNA for the CDR3 is TGTGCCAGCTCACCACCCCCCTCTGGAAACACCATATATTTT.

This clonotype was counted at least ten times. The chain recombines TRBV30 with TRBJ2-1; the match to TRBD2 covers 13 bases. Germline lookup yields CDR1 GTSNPN and CDR2 SVGIG (reference sequence). The CDR3 sequence is 18 residues long. J gave up 0 bases and V 0 bases, and 5 bases lay outside the gene matches. Written as DNA, the CDR3 is TGTGCCTGGAGTGTAGGACTAGCGGGGGTTAGCTCCTACAATGAGCAGTTCTTC. Protein sequence: CAWSVGLAGVSSYNEQFF.